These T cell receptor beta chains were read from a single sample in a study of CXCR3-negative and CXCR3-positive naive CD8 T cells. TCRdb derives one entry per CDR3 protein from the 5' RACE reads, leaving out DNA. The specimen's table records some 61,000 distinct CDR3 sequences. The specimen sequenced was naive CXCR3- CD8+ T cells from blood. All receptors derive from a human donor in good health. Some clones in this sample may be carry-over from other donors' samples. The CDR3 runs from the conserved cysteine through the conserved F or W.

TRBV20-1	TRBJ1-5	CSARDAGQGFQPQHF
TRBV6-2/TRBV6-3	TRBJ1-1	CASSYLGRREAFF
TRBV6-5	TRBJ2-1	CASSPRGRFNEQFF
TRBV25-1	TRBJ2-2	CASKPDTGELFF
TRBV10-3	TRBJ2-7	CAISETSERGSYEQYF
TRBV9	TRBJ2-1	CASRDRTGPYNEQFF
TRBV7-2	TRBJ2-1	CASSLEASGRALNEQFF
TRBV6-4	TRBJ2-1	CASRATSGGVNEQFF
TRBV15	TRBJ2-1	CATSSSGRLAGYNEQFF
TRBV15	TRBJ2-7	CATSSEGTGTYEQYF
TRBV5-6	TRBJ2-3	CASRARGSPADTQYF
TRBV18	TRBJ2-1	CASSPPASNEQFF
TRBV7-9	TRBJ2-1	CASSLLSGGAVHEQFF
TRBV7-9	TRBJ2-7	CASSLGGLIDEQYF
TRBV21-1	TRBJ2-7	CASSKGTGSGAYEQYF
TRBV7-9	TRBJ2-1	CASSLVGGAMDEQFF
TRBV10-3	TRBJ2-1	CAISESGVSGVYEQFF
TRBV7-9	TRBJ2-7	CASRAGGEQYF
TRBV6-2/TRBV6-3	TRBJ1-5	CASSYMPGQEWGQPQHF
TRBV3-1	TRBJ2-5	CASIDPRPGSVETQYF
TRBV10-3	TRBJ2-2	CAISEPEGRGDTGELFF
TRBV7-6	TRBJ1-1	CASSLKDRGFGAEAFF
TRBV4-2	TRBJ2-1	CASSPTTGTSINEQFF
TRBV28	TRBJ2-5	CASSLLRDSAYGETQYF
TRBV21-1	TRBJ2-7	CASSKPPGQESYEQYF
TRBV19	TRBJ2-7	CASTLGQGHEQYF
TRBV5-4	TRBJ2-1	CASSLFPPSGVSSYNEQFF
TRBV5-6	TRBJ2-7	CASTRFRGQPSYEQYF
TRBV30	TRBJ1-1	CAWRGRNTEAFF
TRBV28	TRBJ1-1	CASRGVGVTEAFF
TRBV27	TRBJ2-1	CASSSLTGKNEQFF
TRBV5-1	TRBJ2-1	CASSTGQGANEQFF
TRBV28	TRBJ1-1	CASSLDSEGAFF
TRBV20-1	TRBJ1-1	CSARPTGVDTEAFF
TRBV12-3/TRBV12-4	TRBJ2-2	CASSFSLSGELFF
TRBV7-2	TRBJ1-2	CASSPGAGGFAGYTF
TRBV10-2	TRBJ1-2	CASSESYGYTF
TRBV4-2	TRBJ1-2	CASSQDPRDDGYTF
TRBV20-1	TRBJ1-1	CSAREPGQGWNTEAFF
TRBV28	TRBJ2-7	CASRPHRFGYEQYF
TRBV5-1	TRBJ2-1	CASSFHPGSTNEQFF
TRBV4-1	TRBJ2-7	CASSQDPGLLGEQYF
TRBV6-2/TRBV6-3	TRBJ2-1	CASSYSMTGDEQFF
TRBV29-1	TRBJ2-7	CSVEGLADSPYEQYF
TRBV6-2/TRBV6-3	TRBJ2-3	CASSPKVETDTQYF
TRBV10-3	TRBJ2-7	CAISEGRGRGIPYEQYF
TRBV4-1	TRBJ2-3	CASQLAGGLETTDTQYF
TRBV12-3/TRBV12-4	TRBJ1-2	CASSSAGTVYGYTF
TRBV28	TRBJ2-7	CASRNPGQVYEQYF
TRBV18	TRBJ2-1	CASSPQKGRVSNEQFF
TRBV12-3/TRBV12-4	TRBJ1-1	CASTTGGWAMSTEAFF
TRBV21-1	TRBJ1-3	CASSKRPPWTGLGNTIYF
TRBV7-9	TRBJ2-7	CASSPEFYEQYF
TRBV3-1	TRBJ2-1	CASSQNQGYDDEQFF
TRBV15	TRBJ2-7	CATSPAGTYEQYF
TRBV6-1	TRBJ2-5	CASTGELQETQYF
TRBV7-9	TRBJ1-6	CASSLGSSNSPLHF
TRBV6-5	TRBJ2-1	CASSYSPGGIDEQFF
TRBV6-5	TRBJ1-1	CASSFRGYTEAFF
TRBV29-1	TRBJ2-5	CSVGTQETQYF